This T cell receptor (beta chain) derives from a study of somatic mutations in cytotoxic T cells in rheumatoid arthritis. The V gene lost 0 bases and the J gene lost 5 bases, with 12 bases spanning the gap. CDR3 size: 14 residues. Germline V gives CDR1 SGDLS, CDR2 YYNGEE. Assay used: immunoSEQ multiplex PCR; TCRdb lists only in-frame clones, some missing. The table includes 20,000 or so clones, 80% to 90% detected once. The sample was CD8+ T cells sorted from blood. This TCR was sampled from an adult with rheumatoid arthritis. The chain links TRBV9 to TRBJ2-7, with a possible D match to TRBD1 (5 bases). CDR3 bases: TGTGCCAGCAGCGTAGAGCAGGGTCCGAACGAGCAGTACTTC. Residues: CASSVEQGPNEQYF.